The 14 T cell receptor beta chains listed next were all sequenced from one sample in a study of T cells in Graves' hyperthyroidism and ophthalmopathy. The source material, RNA transcripts, was used to amplify TCR beta CDR3 regions. When the TCR CDR3 underwent first-round RT-PCR, the HTBI primer set was used. TCRdb re-called the multiplex PCR reads with MiXCR, one entry per CDR3 protein. This repertoire shows 550,000 to 700,000 distinct CDR3 sequences, around 15% found once; its top ten account for around 4.5%. Sequencing was carried out using blood. These receptors came from a woman in her thirties or forties with Graves' ophthalmopathy.

This clonotype was seen ten or more times. The chain has TRBV28 and TRBJ1-2; tentative D call: TRBD1 (5 bases). The CDR3 has 15 residues. The V gene lost 6 bases and the J gene lost 4 bases, with 18 bases spanning the gap. Per the germline V gene, CDR1 is MDHEN and CDR2 is SYDVKM. CDR3 in DNA: TGTGCCAGCAGCCCGGGATGGGGGGAAGGCTATGGCTACACCTTC. This sequence encodes CASSPGWGEGYGYTF.

This clonotype occurred a few times. The chain links TRBV28 to TRBJ1-5; D is undetermined. CDR3 length: 16 amino acids. V was pared by 1 base and J by 0 bases, with 10 bases between. Per germline, CDR1 MDHEN and CDR2 SYDVKM. CDR3 protein: CASSLFAGYSNQPQHF. The CDR3 DNA follows: TGTGCCAGCAGTTTATTTGCAGGTTATAGCAATCAGCCCCAGCATTTT.

This clonotype turned up a few times. In nucleotides, the CDR3 is TGTGCCAGCAGCCGGGCGACGAACACTGAAGCTTTCTTT. Its translation: CASSRATNTEAFF. The rearrangement links TRBV14 to TRBJ1-1; D gene unclear. The CDR3 covers 13 residues. CDR1 is SGHDN and CDR2 is FVKESK in the germline V gene. The ends were cut back, 4 bases at V and 1 base at J, with 7 bases in the middle.

This clonotype was picked up a small number of times. The rearrangement uses TRBV27 and TRBJ2-3; D call uncertain. Germline lookup yields CDR1 MNHEY and CDR2 SMNVEV (reference sequence). The CDR3 contains 13 residues. Trimming shortened V by 9 bases and J by 2 bases, and 12 bases separated the two germline ends. In DNA, the CDR3 is TGTGCCAGTCAAGACGCGAACACAGATACGCAGTATTTT. It translates to CASQDANTDTQYF.

The genes are TRBV13 and TRBJ1-1; D is possibly TRBD1 (6 bases). The V and J ends lost 7 bases and 1 base respectively, with 22 bases between them. Germline CDR1 is PRHDT and CDR2 is FYEKMQ (reference sequence). The CDR3 covers 17 residues. DNA for the CDR3: TGTGCCAGCACCCGATCCGAGACAGGCGCAACGAACACTGAAGCTTTCTTT. It yields the protein CASTRSETGATNTEAFF.

This clonotype has only a few counts. The chain uses TRBV7-9 and TRBJ1-6; TRBD1 might be the D (6 bases). Trimming left V 4 bases short and J 13 bases short, with 17 bases between. The CDR3 extends over 14 amino acids. CDR1 and CDR2 from the germline V gene are SEHNR and FQNEAQ (reference sequence). The CDR3 protein is CASSSQGKQEPLHF. The CDR3 DNA is TGTGCCAGCAGCTCCCAGGGGAAGCAGGAGCCCCTCCACTTT.

The chain links TRBV4-1 to TRBJ2-7; D possibly corresponds to TRBD2 (6 bases). Germline V gene data show CDR1 as MGHRA and CDR2 as YSYEKL. The CDR3 consists of 16 residues. Trimming took 0 bases from V and 3 from J, leaving 15 bases between them. The CDR3 DNA reads as TGCGCCAGCAGCCAAGATTCGGTGGGACTCAACTACGAGCAGTACTTC. This encodes CASSQDSVGLNYEQYF.

This clonotype was seen only a few times. The CDR3 protein is CASSQDRLAGGETQYF. In nucleotides, the CDR3 is TGTGCCAGCAGCCAAGACCGGCTAGCAGGGGGGGAGACCCAGTACTTC. The chain couples TRBV3-1 to TRBJ2-5; possible D gene TRBD1, 7 bases. Between the trimmed V and J ends, which lost 0 bases and 5 bases, there was a span of 16 bases. CDR1 is LGHDT and CDR2 is YNNKEL in the germline V gene (reference sequence). The CDR3 is 16 amino acids.

There are many counts of this clonotype. The chain joins TRBV10-3 to TRBJ2-7; D is possibly TRBD2 (5 bases). This CDR3 region has 14 residues. Trimming stripped 6 bases from V and 0 bases from J, with 12 bases between. Germline CDR1 ENHRY, CDR2 SYGVKD. CDR3 coding DNA: TGTGCCATCAGCTCGACGGGGAGCTCCTACGAGCAGTACTTC. Encoded protein: CAISSTGSSYEQYF.

Many counts were recorded for this clonotype. This chain uses TRBV24-1 with TRBJ2-7, with D unresolved. CDR1 is KGHDR, CDR2 SFDVKD, per germline. V lost 3 bases and J 9 bases, leaving 8 bases between the germline ends. The CDR3 contains 11 residues. The DNA of the CDR3 is TGTGCCACCAGTGATGTGGCTGCGCAGTACTTC. This translates into CATSDVAAQYF.

This clonotype was counted at least ten times. This sequence joins TRBV6-2 or TRBV6-3 and TRBJ1-2; a possible D gene is TRBD1 (5 bases). The CDR3 consists of 15 residues. Germline V gene data show CDR1 as MNHEY and CDR2 as SVGEGT. With 8 bases removed from V and 4 bases from J, the gap between germline ends came to 20 bases. In DNA, the CDR3 is TGTGCCAGCTCTGGACATTCCCTGGGCATCTATGGCTACACCTTC. This codes for CASSGHSLGIYGYTF.

This clonotype showed up many times. The chain's CDR3 is CASRYMRSGANVLTF. The CDR3 DNA follows: TGTGCCAGCAGGTATATGCGCTCTGGGGCCAACGTCCTGACTTTC. The J gene is TRBJ2-6, the V gene TRBV12-3 or TRBV12-4; D call uncertain. Trimming pared 6 bases from V and 0 bases from J, leaving 9 bases between. CDR3 length: 15 residues.

This clonotype appeared a few times. V gene TRBV27 combines with J gene TRBJ2-4, with 13 bases lining up with TRBD2. The CDR3 contains 14 residues. V was pared by 4 bases and J by 8 bases, with 2 bases of the junction left unmatched. Germline-derived CDR1 and CDR2 are MNHEY and SMNVEV (reference sequence). The CDR3 protein is CASSSGTSGDIQYF. The DNA for the CDR3 is TGTGCCAGCAGTTCCGGGACTAGCGGGGACATTCAGTACTTC.

The chain uses TRBV20-1 and TRBJ1-1, with 8 bases fitting TRBD1. Germline CDR1 reads DFQATT; CDR2 reads SNEGSKA (reference sequence). This CDR3 has 11 amino acids. V trimming: 6 bases; J trimming: 4 bases; junction bases outside the gene matches: 1. The CDR3 bases are TGCAGTGCCAGGGGGCCCACTGAAGCTTTCTTT. Its translation is CSARGPTEAFF.